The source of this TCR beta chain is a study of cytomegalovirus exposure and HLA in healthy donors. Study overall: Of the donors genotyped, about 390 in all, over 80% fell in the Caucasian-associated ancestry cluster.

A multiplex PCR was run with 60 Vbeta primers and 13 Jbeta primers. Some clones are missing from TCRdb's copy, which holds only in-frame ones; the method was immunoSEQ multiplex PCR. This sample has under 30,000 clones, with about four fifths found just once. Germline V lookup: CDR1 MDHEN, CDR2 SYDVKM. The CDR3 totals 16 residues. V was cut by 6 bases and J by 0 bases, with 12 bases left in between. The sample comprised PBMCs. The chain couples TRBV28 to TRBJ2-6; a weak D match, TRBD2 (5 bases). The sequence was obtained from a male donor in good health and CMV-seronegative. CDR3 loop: CASSRENLSGANVLTF. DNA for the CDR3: TGTGCCAGCAGCCGGGAAAACCTCTCTGGGGCCAACGTCCTGACTTTC.